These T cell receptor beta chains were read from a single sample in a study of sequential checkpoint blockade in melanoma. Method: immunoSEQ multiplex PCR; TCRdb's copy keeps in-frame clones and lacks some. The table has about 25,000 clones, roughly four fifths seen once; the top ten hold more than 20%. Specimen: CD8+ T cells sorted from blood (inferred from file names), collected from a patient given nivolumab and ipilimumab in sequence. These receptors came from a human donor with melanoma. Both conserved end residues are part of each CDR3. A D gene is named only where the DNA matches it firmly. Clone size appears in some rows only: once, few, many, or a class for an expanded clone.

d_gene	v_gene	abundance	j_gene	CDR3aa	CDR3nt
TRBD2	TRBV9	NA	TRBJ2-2	CASSAPLAGAGTGELFF	TGTGCCAGCAGCGCCCCCCTAGCGGGAGCGGGGACCGGGGAGCTGTTTTTT
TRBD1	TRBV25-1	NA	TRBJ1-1	CASSVTGGTEAFF	TGTGCCAGCAGTGTGACAGGGGGGACTGAAGCTTTCTTT
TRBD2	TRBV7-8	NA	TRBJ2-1	CASSSGLAQYNEQFF	TGTGCCAGCAGCTCGGGACTAGCGCAGTACAATGAGCAGTTCTTC
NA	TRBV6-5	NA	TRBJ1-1	CASSAAMALNTEAFF	TGTGCCAGCAGTGCCGCCATGGCCCTTAACACTGAAGCTTTCTTT
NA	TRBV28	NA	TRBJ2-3	CASSPDRGATDTQYF	TGTGCCAGCAGCCCCGATCGCGGGGCAACAGATACGCAGTATTTT
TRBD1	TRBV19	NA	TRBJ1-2	CASMGSDRGATNYGYTF	TGTGCCAGTATGGGCTCGGACAGGGGGGCCACAAACTATGGCTACACCTTC
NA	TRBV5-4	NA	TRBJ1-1	CASSWKQGNTEAFF	TGTGCCAGCAGCTGGAAACAGGGGAACACTGAAGCTTTCTTT
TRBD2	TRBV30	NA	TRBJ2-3	CAWSVSGTRRTDTQYF	TGTGCCTGGAGTGTGAGCGGGACTAGACGCACAGATACGCAGTATTTT
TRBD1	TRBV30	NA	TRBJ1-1	CAWSLTGATEAFF	TGTGCCTGGAGTCTCACAGGGGCCACTGAAGCTTTCTTT
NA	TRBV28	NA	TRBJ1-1	CASSRVAEAFF	TGTGCCAGCAGTCGGGTAGCTGAAGCTTTCTTT
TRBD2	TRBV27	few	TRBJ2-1	CASSSWLPSGTEQFF	TGTGCCAGCAGTTCCTGGCTCCCTAGCGGGACCGAGCAGTTCTTC
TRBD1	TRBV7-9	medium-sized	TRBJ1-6	CASSPWTGALYNSPLHF	TGTGCCAGCAGCCCATGGACAGGGGCCCTTTATAATTCACCCCTCCACTTT
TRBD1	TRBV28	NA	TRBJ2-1	CASRDRGHEQFF	TGTGCCAGCAGGGACAGGGGGCATGAGCAGTTCTTC
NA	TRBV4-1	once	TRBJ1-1	CASSQDRGGTEAFF	TGCGCCAGCAGCCAAGATCGGGGGGGCACTGAAGCTTTCTTT
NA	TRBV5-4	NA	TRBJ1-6	CASSLDRDNSPLHF	TGTGCCAGCAGCTTGGACAGGGATAATTCACCCCTCCACTTT
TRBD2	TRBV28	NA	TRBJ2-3	CATKAGASTDTQYF	TGTGCCACCAAAGCGGGAGCGAGCACAGATACGCAGTATTTT
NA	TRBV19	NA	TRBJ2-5	CASSPEAEQETQYF	TGTGCCAGTAGTCCCGAGGCGGAACAAGAGACCCAGTACTTC
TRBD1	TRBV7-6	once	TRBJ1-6	CASQDRNNSPLHF	TGTGCCAGCCAGGACAGGAATAATTCACCCCTCCACTTT
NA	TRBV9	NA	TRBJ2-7	CASSLPYEQYF	TGTGCCAGCAGCCTCCCCTACGAGCAGTACTTC
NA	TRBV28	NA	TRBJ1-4	CASSTPGAANEKLFF	TGTGCCAGCAGCACCCCAGGGGCGGCTAATGAAAAACTGTTTTTT
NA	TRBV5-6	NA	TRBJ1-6	CASSGLSGSFSPLHF	TGTGCCAGCAGCGGACTTAGTGGCTCTTTCAGCCCCCTCCACTTT
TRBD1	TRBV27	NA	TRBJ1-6	CASSWTGDNSPLHF	TGTGCCAGCAGTTGGACAGGGGATAATTCACCCCTCCACTTT
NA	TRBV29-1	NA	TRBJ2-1	CNVGGGEGPEQFF	TGCAACGTAGGAGGGGGGGAGGGACCCGAGCAGTTCTTC
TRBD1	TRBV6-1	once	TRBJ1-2	CASSGPRDRAGYGYTF	TGTGCCAGCAGTGGGCCCCGGGACAGGGCGGGCTATGGCTACACCTTC
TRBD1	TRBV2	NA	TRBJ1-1	CASSGTGGENTEAFF	TGTGCCAGCAGTGGGACAGGGGGCGAGAACACTGAAGCTTTCTTT
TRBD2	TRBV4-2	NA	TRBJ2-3	CASNPGLSSTDTQYF	TGTGCCAGCAATCCGGGACTATCCAGCACAGATACGCAGTATTTT
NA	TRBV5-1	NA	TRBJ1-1	CASSLAGGAMDTEAFF	TGCGCCAGCAGCTTGGCCGGGGGAGCGATGGACACTGAAGCTTTCTTT
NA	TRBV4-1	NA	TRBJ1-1	CASSQEAGFGVAFF	TGCGCCAGCAGCCAAGAAGCAGGCTTCGGGGTAGCTTTCTTT
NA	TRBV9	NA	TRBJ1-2	CASSPSTPNYGYTF	TGTGCCAGCAGCCCCTCTACCCCCAACTATGGCTACACCTTC
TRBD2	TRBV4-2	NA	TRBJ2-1	CASSQETSGYNEQFF	TGTGCCAGCAGCCAAGAGACTAGCGGCTACAATGAGCAGTTCTTC
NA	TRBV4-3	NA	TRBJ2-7	CASSQEGDGGPYEQYF	TGCGCCAGCAGCCAAGAGGGAGACGGGGGTCCCTACGAGCAGTACTTC
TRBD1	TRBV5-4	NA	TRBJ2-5	CASSWGDRLQETQYF	TGTGCCAGCAGCTGGGGGGACAGGCTGCAAGAGACCCAGTACTTC
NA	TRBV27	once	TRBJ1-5	CASRQNSNQPQHF	TGTGCCAGCAGACAAAATAGCAATCAGCCCCAGCATTTT
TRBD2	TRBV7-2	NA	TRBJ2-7	CASSYSSGGAVEQYF	TGTGCCAGCAGCTACTCTAGCGGGGGGGCAGTTGAGCAGTACTTC
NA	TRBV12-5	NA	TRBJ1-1	CASGFALTLTGTEAFF	TGTGCTAGTGGTTTTGCCCTTACTCTAACGGGTACTGAAGCTTTCTTT
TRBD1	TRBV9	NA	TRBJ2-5	CASSVEGTAQETQYF	TGTGCCAGCAGCGTAGAAGGGACAGCGCAAGAGACCCAGTACTTC
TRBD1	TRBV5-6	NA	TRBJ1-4	CASSLEGGSNEKLFF	TGTGCCAGCAGCTTGGAAGGGGGCTCTAATGAAAAACTGTTTTTT
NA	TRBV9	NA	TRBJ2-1	CASSVGRIGEQFF	TGTGCCAGCAGCGTAGGGAGGATAGGTGAGCAGTTCTTC
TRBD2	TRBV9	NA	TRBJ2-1	CASSLTSGPRKEQFF	TGTGCCAGCAGCCTAACTAGCGGTCCTCGGAAGGAGCAGTTCTTC
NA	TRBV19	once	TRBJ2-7	CASSPGHYEQYF	TGTGCCAGTAGTCCTGGACACTACGAGCAGTACTTC
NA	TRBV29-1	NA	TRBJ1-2	CSVPNSSGYGYTF	TGCAGCGTTCCAAATAGCTCGGGCTATGGCTACACCTTC
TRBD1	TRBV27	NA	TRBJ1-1	CASSRQGGYTEAFF	TGTGCCAGCAGCCGTCAGGGGGGATACACTGAAGCTTTCTTT